The next 5 T cell receptor beta chains were all read from a single sample in a study of T cells in Graves' hyperthyroidism and ophthalmopathy (dated by TCRdb to the late 2010s). The method was multiplex PCR. The data were produced on an Illumina HiSeq 2000. TCR beta CDR3 regions were amplified from RNA transcripts. The TCR CDR3 was subjected to a first round of RT-PCR using the HTBI primer set and the Qiagen OneStep RT-PCR kit. The public reads were reanalyzed by TCRdb: fastp trimming at Q25, MiXCR alignment, in-frame beta chains only. Each CDR3 protein gets just one entry, which takes the most common genes and DNA from the rows behind it. This sample gives about 360,000 distinct CDR3 sequences in total; 19% of them show up just once. The ten largest account for around 4% of the sample. Material for sequencing was blood. These receptor sequences come from a woman aged 18-29 years with Graves' hyperthyroidism.

The sample holds many counts of this clonotype. The chain is built from TRBV6-5 and TRBJ1-2; D is possibly TRBD1 (6 bases). The germline V gene has CDR1 MNHEY and CDR2 SVGAGI. V lost 2 bases and J 1 base, leaving 11 bases between the germline ends. The CDR3 loop spans 15 amino acids. The DNA of the CDR3 is TGTGCCAGCAGTTACAGTAGGACAGATAACTATGGCTACACCTTC. This translates into CASSYSRTDNYGYTF.

This clonotype was seen at least ten times. This rearrangement joins TRBV6-5 to TRBJ2-7; 8 nucleotides align to TRBD2. The V and J ends lost 2 bases and 3 bases, in that order; junction bases with no gene match: 6. The CDR3 totals 15 residues. Germline V CDR1 and CDR2: MNHEY, SVGAGI. Written as DNA, the CDR3 is TGTGCCAGCAGTTACGGTGGCGCGGGGGGCTACGAGCAGTACTTC. It codes for CASSYGGAGGYEQYF.

This clonotype has at least ten counts. This chain links TRBV3-1 with TRBJ2-7; D is possibly TRBD1 (6 bases). Trimming pared 0 bases from V and 7 bases from J, leaving 10 bases between. Germline CDR1 and CDR2: LGHDT and YNNKEL (reference sequence). CDR3 length: 13 residues. As DNA, the CDR3 is TGTGCCAGCAGCCAAGATCCTAGGGGGGAGCAGTACTTC. It yields the protein CASSQDPRGEQYF.

The chain employs TRBV11-2 and TRBJ2-7; no clear D gene. Deletions cut 4 bases from V and 0 bases from J, with 13 bases between. Germline CDR1 SGHAT, CDR2 FQNNGV. The CDR3 totals 15 residues. This CDR3 is CASSSVRLSSYEQYF. CDR3 nucleotide sequence: TGTGCCAGCAGCTCAGTGCGGTTGAGCTCCTACGAGCAGTACTTC.

This clonotype was seen repeatedly, ten times or more. The chain employs TRBV6-1 and TRBJ2-7; TRBD1 aligns across 8 bases. Germline trimming cut 4 bases from V and 2 bases from J; bases unmatched to any gene: 7. This CDR3 has 15 residues. Germline-derived CDR1 and CDR2 are MNHNS and SASEGT. This chain's CDR3 is CASSVVQGGTYEQYF. The CDR3 DNA reads as TGTGCCAGCAGTGTGGTACAGGGGGGAACCTACGAGCAGTACTTC.